A selection of T cell receptor beta chains follows, all from one sample in a study of cytomegalovirus exposure and HLA in healthy donors. Using immunoSEQ multiplex PCR, the repertoire was profiled, and TCRdb retains in-frame clones only, with some absent. The sample holds about 200,000 clones; around 80% are singletons and the top ten take about 1.7%. Sequenced sample: PBMCs. Receptors were obtained from a young woman in good health and CMV-seronegative. Each CDR3 is given with its conserved first and last residue. Each record gives: V gene, J gene, CDR3 protein.

TRBV4-1,TRBJ1-1,CASRSGENTEAFF
TRBV27,TRBJ1-2,CASGTGVYGYTF
TRBV14,TRBJ1-4,CASSQVHGGYEKLFF
TRBV5-1,TRBJ2-1,CASSFQGSNEQFF
TRBV11-2,TRBJ2-2,CASSSLGLGGLFF
TRBV10-1,TRBJ2-5,CASSEFTGQETQYF
TRBV11-3,TRBJ2-1,CASSLVTSVAPQQFF
TRBV19,TRBJ2-6,CASSQQGAIGANVLTF
TRBV9,TRBJ1-1,CASSASGGNTEAFF
TRBV27,TRBJ1-2,CASSSIQAIRFYGYTF
TRBV6-5,TRBJ1-1,CASSPRQGAWTEAFF
TRBV5-6,TRBJ2-7,CASSFTYEQYF
TRBV5-1,TRBJ2-7,CASSTTISYEQYF
TRBV18,TRBJ1-1,CASSPPKGPNTEAFF
TRBV27,TRBJ2-1,CASSSGLHNEQFF
TRBV7-9,TRBJ2-5,CASSSGVQETQYF
TRBV10-2,TRBJ2-5,CASTGPEGGETQYF
TRBV19,TRBJ1-2,CAVQGIYGYTF
TRBV6-5,TRBJ1-2,CASAEIGGANGYTF
TRBV2,TRBJ2-1,CASSLLAGEGDEQFF
TRBV7-2,TRBJ2-3,CASSLETSGSPRGYTQYF
TRBV4-3,TRBJ1-2,CASSRSDGGGGYTF
TRBV9,TRBJ2-2,CASSSDSHTGELFF
TRBV28,-,CASSPTRQGPDEQYF
TRBV7-8,TRBJ2-5,CASNKTSGVEETQYF
TRBV19,TRBJ1-1,CASSKRPTDMNTEAFF
TRBV7-9,TRBJ1-1,CASSFPGQMNTEAFF
TRBV30,TRBJ2-7,CAWSAGTDSYEQYF
TRBV5-6,TRBJ2-3,CASSLGRTDTQYF
TRBV28,TRBJ2-3,CASSLFRFAGGTDTQYF
TRBV5-1,TRBJ1-1,CASSLEGAGTEAFF
TRBV6-5,TRBJ1-1,CASSYSGGNTEAFF
TRBV6-5,TRBJ2-3,CASWGGGGDTQYF
TRBV5-6,TRBJ2-1,CASSLVAELSYNEQFF
TRBV5-8,TRBJ1-4,CASSLQGGSEKLFF
TRBV7-2,TRBJ2-7,CASSFPGRRMSYEQYF
TRBV19,TRBJ1-1,CASSTGQGRFTEAFF
TRBV19,TRBJ1-5,CASILGQEQSNQPQHF
TRBV9,TRBJ1-1,CASSVGDRGVHAFF
TRBV6-5,TRBJ2-5,CASSPRQGAREQYF